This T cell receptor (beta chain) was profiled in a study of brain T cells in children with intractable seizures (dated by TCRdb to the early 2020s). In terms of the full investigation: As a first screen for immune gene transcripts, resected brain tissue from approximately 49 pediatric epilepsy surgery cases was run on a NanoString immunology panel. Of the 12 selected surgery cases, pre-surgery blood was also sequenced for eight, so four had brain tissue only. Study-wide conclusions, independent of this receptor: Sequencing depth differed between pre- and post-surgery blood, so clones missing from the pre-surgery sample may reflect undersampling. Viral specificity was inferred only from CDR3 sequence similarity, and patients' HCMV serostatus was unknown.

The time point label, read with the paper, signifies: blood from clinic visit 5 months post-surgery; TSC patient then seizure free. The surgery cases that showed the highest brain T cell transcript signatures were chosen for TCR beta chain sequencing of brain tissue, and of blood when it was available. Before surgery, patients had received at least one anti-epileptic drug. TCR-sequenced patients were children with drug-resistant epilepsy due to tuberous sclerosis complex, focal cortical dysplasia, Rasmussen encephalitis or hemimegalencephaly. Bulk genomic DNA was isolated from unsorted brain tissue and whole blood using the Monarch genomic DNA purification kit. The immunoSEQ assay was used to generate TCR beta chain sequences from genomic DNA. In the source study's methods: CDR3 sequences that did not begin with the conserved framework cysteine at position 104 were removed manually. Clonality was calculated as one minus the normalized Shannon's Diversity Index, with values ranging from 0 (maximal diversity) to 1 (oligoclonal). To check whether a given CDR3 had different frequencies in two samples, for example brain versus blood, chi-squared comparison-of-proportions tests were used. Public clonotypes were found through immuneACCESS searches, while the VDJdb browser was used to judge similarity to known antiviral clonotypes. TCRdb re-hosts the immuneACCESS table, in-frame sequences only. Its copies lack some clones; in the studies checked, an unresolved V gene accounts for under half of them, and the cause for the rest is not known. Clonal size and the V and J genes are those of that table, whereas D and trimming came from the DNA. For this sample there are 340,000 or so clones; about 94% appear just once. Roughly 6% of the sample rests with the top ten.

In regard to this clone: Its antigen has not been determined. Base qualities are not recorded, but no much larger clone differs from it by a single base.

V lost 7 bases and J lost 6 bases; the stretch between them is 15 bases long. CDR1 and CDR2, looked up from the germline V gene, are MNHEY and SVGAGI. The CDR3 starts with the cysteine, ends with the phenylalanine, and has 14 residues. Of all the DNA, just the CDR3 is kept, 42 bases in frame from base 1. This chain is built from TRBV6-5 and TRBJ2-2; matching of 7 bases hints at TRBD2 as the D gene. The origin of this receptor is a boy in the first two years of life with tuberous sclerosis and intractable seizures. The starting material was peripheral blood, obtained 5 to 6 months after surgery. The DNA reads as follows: TGTGCCAGCAAAAGGGGGGAGGGGGCCGGGGAGCTGTTTTTT. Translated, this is CASKRGEGAGELFF.